One sample yielded the 16 T cell receptor beta chains listed below, sequenced in a study of Graves' ophthalmopathy and Graves' hyperthyroidism. For repertoire sequencing, the TCR beta CDR3 regions were amplified from RNA transcripts. The library came from an HTBI-primed first-round RT-PCR and a second-round multiplex PCR. In TCRdb, the multiplex PCR reads were re-called with MiXCR into one record per CDR3 protein. Of almost 750,000 distinct CDR3 sequences in the sample, roughly two fifths were seen once. Sequenced: peripheral blood. The receptor source for this set is an adult man with Graves' ophthalmopathy.

This clonotype came up many times. The V gene is TRBV2, the J gene TRBJ1-2; the match to TRBD1 covers 8 bases. V trimming: 6 bases; J trimming: 4 bases; junction bases outside the gene matches: 4. The CDR3 is 13 residues long. The germline CDR1 and CDR2 sequences are SNHLY and FYNNEI. The CDR3 coding sequence is TGTGCCAGCAGCGCCGGACAGGGCTATGGCTACACCTTC. Translating gives CASSAGQGYGYTF.

The V and J genes are TRBV5-1 and TRBJ2-5, with D hard to call. The CDR3 totals 19 residues. Looked up from germline, CDR1 is SGHRS and CDR2 is YFSETQ. V was clipped by 4 bases and J by 2 bases, with 27 bases between them. CDR3 sequence reads: CASSLDTPPAPEEQETQYF. As DNA, the CDR3 is TGCGCCAGCAGCCTTGATACCCCCCCCGCACCTGAGGAGCAAGAGACCCAGTACTTC.

Only a few counts were recorded for this clonotype. The chain is built from TRBV11-2 and TRBJ2-7, with TRBD2 identical over 10 bases. This CDR3 spans 16 amino acids. Germline V gene lookup returns CDR1 SGHAT and CDR2 FQNNGV. V dropped 5 bases and J dropped 3; count of bases not matched to a gene: 10. CDR3 sequence reads: CASSQSLAGAFYEQYF. The DNA of the CDR3 is TGTGCCAGCAGCCAAAGTCTAGCGGGAGCGTTCTACGAGCAGTACTTC.

This clonotype has only a few counts. Given a much more abundant clone one base away, this may be a read error. The chain links TRBV12-3 or TRBV12-4 to TRBJ1-2; 8 bases align to TRBD1. The V and J ends lost 3 bases and 7 bases, in that order; junction bases with no gene match: 1. The CDR3 is made up of 12 amino acids. The CDR3 sequence: CASSFGQGGYTF. CDR3 DNA sequence: TGTGCCAGCAGTTTCGGACAGGGTGGCTACACCTTC.

This clonotype was detected once. A much larger clone sits a single nucleotide away, making a read error possible. J is TRBJ2-2 and V is TRBV19; D unresolved. CDR1 is LNHDA, CDR2 SQIVND, per germline (reference sequence). Trimming pared 8 bases from V and 10 bases from J, leaving 8 bases between. This CDR3 comprises 10 residues. CDR3 sequence: CASGYKELFF. The CDR3 DNA reads as TGTGCCAGTGGGTATAAGGAGCTGTTTTTT.

This chain uses TRBV20-1 with TRBJ2-7, with D unclear. CDR3 length: 13 amino acids. Germline V gives CDR1 DFQATT, CDR2 SNEGSKA (reference sequence). V was cut by 0 bases and J by 4 bases, with 10 bases left in between. As DNA, the CDR3 is TGCAGTGCTAGAGATAGGGTCATGTACGAGCAGTACTTC. Amino acids: CSARDRVMYEQYF.

This clonotype has a count of ten or more. The genes are TRBV29-1 and TRBJ1-2; D gene unclear. Per germline, CDR1 SQVTM and CDR2 ANQGSEA. Trimming stripped 0 bases from V and 4 bases from J, with 9 bases between. This CDR3 has 13 amino acids. CDR3 nucleotide sequence: TGCAGCGTTGAAGAAGGCCAGCTCTATGGCTACACCTTC. Translating gives CSVEEGQLYGYTF.

A note on this clonotype: This could be a read error, since a much larger clone is one nucleotide away. The genes are TRBV9 and TRBJ1-2; a possible D gene is TRBD1 (5 bases). Per the germline V gene, CDR1 is SGDLS and CDR2 is YYNGEE. V gave up 2 bases and J gave up 7 bases, with 21 bases separating them. The CDR3 has 16 residues. The CDR3 bases are TGTGCCAGCAGCGTTGTCGCGGGGGGAGGTTTAGGTGGCTACACCTTC. It is translated as CASSVVAGGGLGGYTF.

This clonotype was observed at least ten times. The chain uses TRBV7-2 and TRBJ2-2; 10 nucleotides agree with TRBD1. V shed 5 bases, J shed 2 bases, and the junction held 5 bases outside the gene matches. This CDR3 is 16 amino acids long. In germline, CDR1 is SGHTA, CDR2 FQGNSA. The CDR3 DNA is TGTGCCAGCAGCGTCCGGGACAGGGGTAACACCGGGGAGCTGTTTTTT. It encodes CASSVRDRGNTGELFF.

This clonotype was recorded a few times. J is TRBJ1-2 and V is TRBV7-9; 9 bases map to TRBD1. The CDR3 covers 14 residues. J lost 8 bases, V lost 3 bases, and 7 bases had no gene match. Germline-derived CDR1 and CDR2 are SEHNR and FQNEAQ (reference sequence). The CDR3 DNA sequence: TGTGCCAGCAGCTTGGGGACAGGGTATCGGGGCTACACCTTC. Amino acid sequence: CASSLGTGYRGYTF.

This clonotype was seen more than once but under ten times. The rearrangement uses TRBV20-1 and TRBJ1-4; D is unresolved. Germline V lookup: CDR1 DFQATT, CDR2 SNEGSKA (reference sequence). The CDR3 loop spans 14 amino acids. V was shortened by 1 base and J by 0 bases, with 6 bases between the two germline ends. CDR3 amino acids: CSARGATTNEKLFF. The CDR3, as DNA: TGCAGTGCTAGAGGGGCGACAACTAATGAAAAACTGTTTTTT.

In its sample, this clonotype was seen many times. The chain employs TRBV7-2 and TRBJ2-5; the D is unclear. This CDR3 region has 14 residues. The germline V gene encodes CDR1 SGHTA and CDR2 FQGNSA. Between the trimmed V and J ends, which lost 2 bases and 1 base, there was a span of 8 bases. CDR3 in DNA: TGTGCCAGCAGCTTATGGGCAGGCCAAGAGACCCAGTACTTC. Its translation is CASSLWAGQETQYF.

This clonotype was recorded at least ten times. This rearrangement joins TRBV25-1 to TRBJ1-2, with TRBD1 identical over 10 bases. J was trimmed by 6 bases and V by 2 bases; bases with no gene match: 3. The CDR3 loop spans 14 amino acids. The germline V gene encodes CDR1 MGHDK and CDR2 SYGVNS. CDR3 loop: CASSEVGQGDGYTF. DNA for the CDR3: TGTGCCAGCAGTGAAGTAGGACAGGGGGATGGCTACACCTTC.

Many counts were recorded for this clonotype. The chain is built from TRBV15 and TRBJ2-7; 11 bases map to TRBD2. Trimming at V came to 6 bases and at J to 1 base, leaving 2 bases not matched to a gene. This CDR3 has 14 amino acids. The germline V gene has CDR1 LNHNV and CDR2 YYDKDF (reference sequence). The CDR3 sequence: CATRRTSGSYEQYF. CDR3 coding DNA: TGTGCCACCAGGAGGACTAGCGGGTCCTACGAGCAGTACTTC.

This clonotype was observed at least ten times. The V and J genes are TRBV2 and TRBJ2-5, with 7 bases matching TRBD1. CDR1 SNHLY and CDR2 FYNNEI come from the germline V gene. The CDR3 runs to 14 residues. The ends lost 7 bases at V and 1 base at J; junction bases unmatched: 6. CDR3 region: CASNTGTAQETQYF. CDR3 sequence (DNA): TGTGCCAGCAACACCGGGACAGCCCAAGAGACCCAGTACTTC.

The CDR3 sequence is CSATGTGEAFF. The CDR3 region has the DNA TGCAGTGCTACCGGGACAGGTGAAGCTTTCTTT. The chain employs TRBV20-1 and TRBJ1-1, with TRBD1 identical over 8 bases. The junction had 2 bases not matched to a gene; V was cut back by 4 bases and J by 7 bases. The CDR3 consists of 11 residues. In germline, CDR1 is DFQATT, CDR2 SNEGSKA (reference sequence).